Included here is one TCR beta chain sequence, with context. The CDR3 covers 17 residues. V was pared by 2 bases and J by 2 bases, with 16 bases between. The data originate from a study of blood T cell dynamics during melanoma immunotherapy. About the study: Patients with metastatic melanoma got pembrolizumab or nivolumab-ipilimumab as first-line care.

As for time point: pre-treatment baseline. Prior systemic cancer therapy, immunosuppressant use and other active malignancies excluded patients. The repertoire was sequenced with immunoSEQ multiplex PCR; TCRdb's copy has only in-frame clones and lacks some. The table shows around 13,000 clones, with roughly 91% occurring only once. The sequence was obtained from a human donor with melanoma. The V call is TRBV23-1, the J call TRBJ2-1; weak D call: TRBD1 (6 bases). TRBV23-1 is sorted into the ORF group, with uncertain function. The sequenced sample was blood, obtained from a patient treated with checkpoint blockade. Here the CDR3 DNA reads TGCGCCAGCAGTCAAGGGGGCAGGGAGAGGACCTACAATGAGCAGTTCTTC. Amino acids: CASSQGGRERTYNEQFF.